The subject of this entry is one TCR beta chain. The antigen is not known. There are 13 residues in the CDR3. V lost 1 base to trimming and J lost 6 bases, with 9 bases between them. The V gene's germline CDR1 is SGHVS and CDR2 FQNEAQ. It was with 60 Vbeta and 13 Jbeta primers that the PCR ran. In the source study's methods: Approximately 78 million unique TCR beta chains, roughly 11 million of them shared, were counted by a later analysis. The method was immunoSEQ multiplex PCR; TCRdb's version includes in-frame clones alone and lacks a portion of them. V, J and clone size are those of that table, while D and trimming were read from the DNA. The sample lists 55,000 to 80,000 clones, 75% seen once, with 20% to 25% in the top ten. The entry originates in a study of cytomegalovirus exposure and HLA in healthy donors. Overall study: Unique TCRs from HLA-typed donors, about 85 million of them, were held in an early data release.

General observations from the study: An observed cluster of highly shared sequence variants was recorded as a likely sequencing artifact. An Asian-associated ancestry cluster reportedly showed fewer N-insertions than the approximately 650-donor mean in a later analysis.

The sample taken for sequencing was PBMCs. The V call is TRBV7-8, the J call TRBJ1-2; tentatively, D is TRBD1 (5 bases). This sequence originates from a woman in her 40s in good health and CMV-seropositive. The DNA for the CDR3 is TGTGCCAGCAGCTTAGTTAGGACAAATGGCTACACCTTC. It specifies CASSLVRTNGYTF. Filled out from reference TRBV7-8 and TRBJ1-2, the complete variable domain reads GAGVSQSPRYKVAKRGQDVALRCDPISGHVSLFWYQQALGQGPEFLTYFQNEAQLDKSGLPSDRFFAERPEGSVSTLKIQRTQQEDSAVYLCASSLVRTNGYTFGSGTRLTVV.